The source of this T cell receptor beta chain is a study of persistence of HIV-infected CD4 T cells. The study, taken as a whole, reports: The rare CMV-responding cells with HIV-1 proviruses were not separately TCR-sequenced. CMV- and Gag-responding cells had lower TCRbeta richness than CD3/CD28-responding cells.

This was the immunoSEQ version 4 assay in survey mode. Clones were read by immunoSEQ multiplex PCR, and TCRdb kept only the in-frame ones, dropping some. The sample lists roughly 60,000 clones; more than 70% were seen once. This CDR3 is built from 12 residues. Trimming cost V 8 bases and J 5 bases, with 13 bases left between them. CDR1 is LNHNV and CDR2 is YYDKDF in the germline V gene (reference sequence). Overlapping HIV-1 Gag 15-mer peptides at approximately 0.96 ug per peptide per mL were used. Sorted nonresponding memory CD4+ T cells were CD40L-negative, CD69-negative, CD45RO-high. Before stimulation, PBMCs underwent CD8+ T cell depletion. Comments on this clone: Its specificity is not known.

The material was CD4+ T cells sorted from PBMCs after 18-hour stimulation, obtained from a patient who received antiretroviral therapy. This chain links TRBV15 with TRBJ2-7, with D perhaps matching TRBD1 (7 bases). The source is an adult man with HIV who was CMV-seropositive. CDR3 DNA: TGTGCCACCCGCGGGACAGCCAACGAGCAGTACTTC. Translating gives CATRGTANEQYF. The whole variable domain, remainder taken from reference TRBV15 and TRBJ2-7, is DAMVIQNPRYQVTQFGKPVTLSCSQTLNHNVMYWYQQKSSQAPKLLFHYYDKDFNNEADTPDNFQSRRPNTSFCFLDIRSPGLGDTAMYLCATRGTANEQYFGPGTRLTVT.